This T cell receptor beta chain derives from a study of CD8+ T cells in alopecia areata. Extraction and reverse transcription of RNA yielded cDNA as the sequencing template. Generated by immunoSEQ multiplex PCR, the TCRdb table keeps only in-frame clones and is missing some. This sample has tens of thousands of clones, with roughly 50% found just once. Study-wide results and limits: Lesional tissue from the scalp (especially in alopecia totalis/universalis) showed higher clonality than normal scalp.

Germline V lookup: CDR1 SGHAT, CDR2 FQNNGV. Trimming pared 8 bases from V and 1 base from J, leaving 8 bases between. There are 12 residues in the CDR3. Comment on this clone: Its antigen is as yet unknown.

Treatment indicated: oral pan-JAK inhibitor, 5-10 mg twice daily. The authors sorted CD4+ and CD8+ T cells from PBMCs. This receptor was identified in a human donor with alopecia areata. The sample was CD8+ T cells sorted from blood, taken at approximately week 36, from a patient treated with tofacitinib. The V call is TRBV11-2, the J call TRBJ1-1; the D is unclear. Here the CDR3 DNA reads TGTGCCAGCCGTCTCACGAACACTGAAGCTTTCTTT. Encoded protein: CASRLTNTEAFF.